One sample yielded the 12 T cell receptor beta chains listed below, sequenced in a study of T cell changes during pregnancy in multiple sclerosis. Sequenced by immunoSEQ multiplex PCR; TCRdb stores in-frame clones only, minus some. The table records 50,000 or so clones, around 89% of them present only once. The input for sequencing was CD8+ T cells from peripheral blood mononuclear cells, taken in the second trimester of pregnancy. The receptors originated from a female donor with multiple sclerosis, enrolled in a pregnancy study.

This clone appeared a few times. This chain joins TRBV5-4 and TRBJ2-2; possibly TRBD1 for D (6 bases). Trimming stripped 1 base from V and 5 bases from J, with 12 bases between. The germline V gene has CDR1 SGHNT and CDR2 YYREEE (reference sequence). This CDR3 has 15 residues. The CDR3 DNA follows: TGTGCCAGCAGCTTGTATGCTCAGGGGACCGGGGAGCTGTTTTTT. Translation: CASSLYAQGTGELFF.

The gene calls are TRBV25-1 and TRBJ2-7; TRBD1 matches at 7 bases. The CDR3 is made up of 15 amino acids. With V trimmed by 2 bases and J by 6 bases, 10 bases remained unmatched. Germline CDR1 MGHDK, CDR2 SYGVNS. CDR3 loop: CASSERQGDYSEQYF. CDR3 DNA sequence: TGTGCCAGCAGTGAAAGACAGGGAGACTATTCCGAGCAGTACTTC.

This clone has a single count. CDR3 sequence (DNA): TGTGCCAGCAGTGGTCCCGGGGGGGGGACAGATACGCAGTATTTT. The encoded protein is CASSGPGGGTDTQYF. The V and J genes are TRBV6-5 and TRBJ2-3; TRBD2 agrees at 8 bases. Germline CDR1 MNHEY, CDR2 SVGAGI. The CDR3 runs to 15 residues. Trimming removed 5 bases from V and 3 bases from J; junction bases left unmatched: 7.

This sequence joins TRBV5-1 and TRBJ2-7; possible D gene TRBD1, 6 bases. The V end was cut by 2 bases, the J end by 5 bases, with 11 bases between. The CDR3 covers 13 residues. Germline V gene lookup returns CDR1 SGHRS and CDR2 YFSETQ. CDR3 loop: CASSFYRANEQYF. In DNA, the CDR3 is TGCGCCAGCAGCTTCTACAGGGCTAACGAGCAGTACTTC.

CDR3 coding DNA: TGCGCCACAGCTCCCGGCCGGAAGGGACAGGGCTTGCCTGAAGCTTTCTTT. Translated, it gives CATAPGRKGQGLPEAFF. This chain links TRBV5-1 with TRBJ1-1, with 9 bases identical to TRBD1. Germline loops: CDR1 SGHRS, CDR2 YFSETQ. J lost 6 bases, V lost 9 bases, and 21 bases had no gene match. There are 17 residues in the CDR3. Complete variable domain (other parts from reference TRBV5-1 and TRBJ1-1): KAGVTQTPRYLIKTRGQQVTLSCSPISGHRSVSWYQQTPGQGLQFLFEYFSETQRNKGNFPGRFSGRQFSNSRSEMNVSTLELGDSALYLCATAPGRKGQGLPEAFFGQGTRLTVV.

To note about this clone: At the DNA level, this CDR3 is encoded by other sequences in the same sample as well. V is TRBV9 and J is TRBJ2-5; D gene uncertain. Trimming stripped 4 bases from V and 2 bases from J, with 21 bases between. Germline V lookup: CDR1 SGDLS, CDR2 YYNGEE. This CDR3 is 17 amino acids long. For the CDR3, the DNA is TGTGCCAGCAGCCCCTCGTTTACGTCCAGCGCTCAAGAGACCCAGTACTTC. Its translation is CASSPSFTSSAQETQYF.

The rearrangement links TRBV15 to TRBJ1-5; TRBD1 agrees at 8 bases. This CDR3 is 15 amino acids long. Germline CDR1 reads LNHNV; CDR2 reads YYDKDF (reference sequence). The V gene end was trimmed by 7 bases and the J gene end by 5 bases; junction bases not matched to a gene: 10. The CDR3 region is CATKTGAAGDQPQHF. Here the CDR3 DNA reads TGTGCCACCAAGACAGGGGCCGCGGGAGATCAGCCCCAGCATTTT. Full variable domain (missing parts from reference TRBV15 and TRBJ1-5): DAMVIQNPRYQVTQFGKPVTLSCSQTLNHNVMYWYQQKSSQAPKLLFHYYDKDFNNEADTPDNFQSRRPNTSFCFLDIRSPGLGDTAMYLCATKTGAAGDQPQHFGDGTRLSIL.

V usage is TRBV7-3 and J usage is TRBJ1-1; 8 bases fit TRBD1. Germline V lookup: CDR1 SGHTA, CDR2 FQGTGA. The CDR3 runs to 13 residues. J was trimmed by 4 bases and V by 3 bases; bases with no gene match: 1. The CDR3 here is CASSLDRVTEAFF. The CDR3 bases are TGTGCCAGCAGCTTGGACAGGGTCACTGAAGCTTTCTTT.

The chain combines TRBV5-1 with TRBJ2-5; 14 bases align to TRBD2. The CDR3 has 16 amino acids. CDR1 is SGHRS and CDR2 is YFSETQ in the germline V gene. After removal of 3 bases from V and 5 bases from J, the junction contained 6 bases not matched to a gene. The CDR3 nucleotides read TGCGCCAGCAGCTGGACTAGCGGGGGGCGAGGGGAGACCCAGTACTTC. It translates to CASSWTSGGRGETQYF.

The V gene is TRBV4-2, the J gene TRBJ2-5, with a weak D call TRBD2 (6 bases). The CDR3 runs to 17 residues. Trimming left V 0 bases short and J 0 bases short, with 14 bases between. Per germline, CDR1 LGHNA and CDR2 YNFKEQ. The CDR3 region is CASSQEGLGEDQETQYF. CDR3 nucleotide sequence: TGTGCCAGCAGCCAAGAGGGGTTAGGGGAGGACCAAGAGACCCAGTACTTC.

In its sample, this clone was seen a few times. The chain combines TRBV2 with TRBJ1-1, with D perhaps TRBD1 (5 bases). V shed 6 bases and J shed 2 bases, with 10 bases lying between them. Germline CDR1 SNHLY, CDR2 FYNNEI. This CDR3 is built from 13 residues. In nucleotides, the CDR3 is TGTGCCAGCAGGGGGGGGAGAAACACTGAAGCTTTCTTT. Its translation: CASRGGRNTEAFF.

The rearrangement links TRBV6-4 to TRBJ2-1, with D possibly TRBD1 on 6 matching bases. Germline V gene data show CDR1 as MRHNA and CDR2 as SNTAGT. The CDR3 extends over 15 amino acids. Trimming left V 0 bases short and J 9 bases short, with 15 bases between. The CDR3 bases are TGTGCCAGCAGTGACTCGACTGCAGGGGCCAGTGAGCAGTTCTTC. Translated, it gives CASSDSTAGASEQFF.